Each of the 23 T cell receptor beta chains below was sequenced from the same sample in a study of early T cells in non-severe SARS-CoV-2 infection. TCRdb used MiXCR to reprocess the 5' RACE reads, holding one entry per CDR3 protein. The sample gives tens of thousands of distinct CDR3 sequences, 6% to 6.5% of which show up once; roughly 12% is in the top ten. Sequencing input: whole blood. These receptors were obtained from an adult who was a healthcare worker with PCR-confirmed SARS-CoV-2 infection or an uninfected control (not recorded which).

This clonotype is deemed medium-sized. This chain links TRBV9 with TRBJ2-7; possibly TRBD1 for D (5 bases). In germline, CDR1 is SGDLS, CDR2 YYNGEE. V was trimmed by 0 bases and J by 2 bases, leaving 15 bases between them. The length of the CDR3 is 16 residues. The CDR3 DNA reads as TGTGCCAGCAGCGTAGGAGGTTCACAGGTTCCCTACGAGCAGTACTTC. Its protein is CASSVGGSQVPYEQYF.

This clonotype has ten or more counts. The genes are TRBV5-1 and TRBJ2-1; 12 bases align to TRBD2. The length of the CDR3 is 15 residues. Germline CDR1 and CDR2: SGHRS and YFSETQ. V was pared by 4 bases and J by 4 bases, with 3 bases of the junction left unmatched. The CDR3 loop reads CASSTGLAGYNEQFF. CDR3 DNA: TGCGCCAGCAGCACCGGACTAGCGGGGTACAATGAGCAGTTCTTC.

The count of this clonotype is one. Just one base apart from a much larger clone, this may be a read error. This sequence joins TRBV12-3 or TRBV12-4 and TRBJ2-5; 12 bases line up with TRBD2. The CDR3 sequence is 16 residues long. V lost 6 bases to trimming and J lost 6 bases; unmatched junction nucleotides: 11. CDR3 residues: CASSRRLAGVRKTQYF. The CDR3 DNA sequence: TGTGCCAGCAGCCGGAGACTAGCGGGGGTCAGGAAGACCCAGTACTTC.

This clonotype was detected only a few times. The rearrangement links TRBV10-3 to TRBJ2-5; 8 bases align to TRBD2. CDR1 is ENHRY, CDR2 SYGVKD, per germline. The V segment lost 8 bases and the J segment 1 base; nucleotides outside the gene matches: 3. The CDR3 covers 13 residues. CDR3 sequence: CAIHRGGQETQYF. Here the CDR3 DNA reads TGTGCCATCCATCGGGGGGGCCAAGAGACCCAGTACTTC.

This clonotype appeared a few times. The genes are TRBV7-4 and TRBJ2-7, with 8 bases matching TRBD1. V lost 1 base and J lost 2; bases outside the gene matches: 13. Per the germline V gene, CDR1 is SGHVT and CDR2 is SQSDAQ. CDR3 size: 18 residues. Here the CDR3 reads CASSLEGDRLFLAYEQYF. In nucleotides, the CDR3 is TGTGCCAGCAGCTTAGAGGGGGACAGGCTATTTCTTGCCTACGAGCAGTACTTC.

CDR3 residues: CSASLRGSSTDTQYF. CDR3 coding DNA: TGCAGTGCCTCCCTAAGGGGGTCTAGCACAGATACGCAGTATTTT. The rearrangement uses TRBV20-1 and TRBJ2-3; TRBD1 is a possible D gene (6 bases). In germline, CDR1 is DFQATT, CDR2 SNEGSKA (reference sequence). CDR3 length: 15 amino acids. Trimming removed 6 bases from V and 0 bases from J, with 16 bases in between.

This clonotype was recorded at least ten times. The chain couples TRBV7-2 to TRBJ1-2; D ambiguous. The CDR3 is made up of 14 amino acids. Germline V gene data show CDR1 as SGHTA and CDR2 as FQGNSA. Trimming pared 4 bases from V and 4 bases from J, leaving 13 bases between. The CDR3 DNA is TGTGCCAGCAGCTCAAGTCGGGGTAGCTATGGCTACACCTTC. As protein: CASSSSRGSYGYTF.

The sample holds many counts of this clonotype. This chain connects TRBV3-1 to TRBJ1-3; D not resolved. With 10 bases removed from V and 2 bases from J, the gap between germline ends came to 18 bases. CDR3 length: 15 amino acids. In germline, CDR1 is LGHDT, CDR2 YNNKEL (reference sequence). The CDR3 protein is CATVKSGSTGNTIYF. The CDR3 DNA follows: TGTGCCACCGTAAAGTCCGGTTCAACTGGAAACACCATATATTTT.

V and J are TRBV20-1 and TRBJ2-5; TRBD1 is a possible D gene (6 bases). Between the trimmed V and J ends, which lost 6 bases and 0 bases, there was a span of 20 bases. The CDR3 is 16 amino acids. CDR1 and CDR2 from the germline V gene are DFQATT and SNEGSKA (reference sequence). The CDR3 DNA follows: TGCAGTGCCATGAAATTCCTCAGGGGCCACCAAGAGACCCAGTACTTC. It translates to CSAMKFLRGHQETQYF.

This clonotype has ten or more counts. This chain links TRBV6-1 with TRBJ2-2; unclear D gene. Germline assignment: CDR1 MNHNS and CDR2 SASEGT. CDR3 length equals 12 residues. V was shortened by 10 bases and J by 6 bases, with 12 bases between the two germline ends. The CDR3 here is CAIWFGPGELFF. CDR3 coding DNA: TGTGCCATCTGGTTTGGGCCCGGGGAGCTGTTTTTT.

The rearrangement uses TRBV28 and TRBJ1-1, with D possibly TRBD1 on 5 matching bases. V was shortened by 3 bases and J by 2 bases, with 13 bases between the two germline ends. Germline CDR1 and CDR2: MDHEN and SYDVKM. The CDR3 is 15 amino acids. The CDR3 DNA reads as TGTGCCAGCAGTTTGGGGGGTTCCCTTAACACTGAAGCTTTCTTT. This codes for CASSLGGSLNTEAFF.

The sample holds many counts of this clonotype. CDR3 sequence: CASSREISYEQYF. The CDR3 nucleotides read TGTGCCAGCAGTCGGGAGATCTCCTACGAGCAGTACTTC. The chain carries TRBV2 and TRBJ2-7; possible D gene TRBD2, 6 bases. CDR1 is SNHLY and CDR2 is FYNNEI in the germline V gene. CDR3 length: 13 amino acids. Trimming stripped 5 bases from V and 0 bases from J, with 8 bases between. The whole variable domain, filled in from reference TRBV2 and TRBJ2-7, reads EPEVTQTPSHQVTQMGQEVILRCVPISNHLYFYWYRQILGQKVEFLVSFYNNEISEKSEIFDDQFSVERPDGSNFTLKIRSTKLEDSAMYFCASSREISYEQYFGPGTRLTVT.

This clonotype was seen at least ten times. This chain connects TRBV19 to TRBJ1-6; 8 nucleotides match TRBD1. V dropped 7 bases and J dropped 11; count of bases not matched to a gene: 13. This CDR3 contains 15 residues. Germline values: CDR1 LNHDA, CDR2 SQIVND (reference sequence). Here the CDR3 DNA reads TGTGCCAGTAACTCCTCACCGGGACAGGCGACACCCCTCCACTTT. Residues: CASNSSPGQATPLHF.

This chain links TRBV7-3 with TRBJ2-1, with D possibly matching TRBD2 (5 bases). Per germline, CDR1 SGHTA and CDR2 FQGTGA. The CDR3 loop spans 15 amino acids. The ends were cut back, 6 bases at V and 3 bases at J, with 15 bases in the middle. This CDR3 is CASRETGSGYNEQFF. The CDR3 nucleotides read TGTGCCAGCAGGGAAACGGGATCCGGCTACAATGAGCAGTTCTTC.

This clonotype was seen ten or more times. The J gene is TRBJ1-4, the V gene TRBV27, with a possible D match to TRBD1 (5 bases). V was cut by 0 bases and J by 5 bases, with 10 bases left in between. CDR1 is MNHEY, CDR2 SMNVEV, per germline (reference sequence). This CDR3 has 15 residues. The CDR3 protein is CASSLSRGWNEKLFF. CDR3 nucleotide sequence: TGTGCCAGCAGTTTATCGAGGGGATGGAATGAAAAACTGTTTTTT.

V and J are TRBV12-3 or TRBV12-4 and TRBJ2-5; TRBD1 is a possible D gene (7 bases). V was clipped by 7 bases and J by 5 bases, with 17 bases between them. The length of the CDR3 is 14 residues. This CDR3 is CASTQGGARETQYF. The CDR3 bases are TGTGCCAGCACTCAGGGGGGCGCAAGGGAGACCCAGTACTTC.

This clonotype has more than one count but fewer than ten. The genes are TRBV10-3 and TRBJ2-1; TRBD2 matches 7 bases. Losses at the gene ends were 0 bases for V and 7 bases for J; bases not matched to a gene: 6. Germline V gene sequence: CDR1 ENHRY, CDR2 SYGVKD. The CDR3 sequence is 15 residues long. In DNA, the CDR3 is TGTGCCATCAGTGAGTCTGGACTAGTGGGTAATGAGCAGTTCTTC. It encodes CAISESGLVGNEQFF.

There are many counts of this clonotype. Sequence at one end of the junction differs from germline and may be a read error. The V gene is TRBV6-5, the J gene TRBJ1-5; 7 bases fit TRBD1. From germline, CDR1 is MNHEY and CDR2 SVGAGI. The CDR3 spans 16 residues. CDR3 bases: TGTGCCAGCAGTTACCGGCAACAGGGGAGGAATCACCCCCAGCATTTT. Protein sequence: CASSYRQQGRNHPQHF.

This clonotype occurred many times. The chain employs TRBV28 and TRBJ2-2; perhaps TRBD1 as D (6 bases). Trimming pared 3 bases from V and 1 base from J, leaving 9 bases between. From germline, CDR1 is MDHEN and CDR2 SYDVKM. The CDR3 spans 15 residues. CDR3 DNA sequence: TGTGCCAGCAGTTTTTCGGGACAGAACACCGGGGAGCTGTTTTTT. It specifies CASSFSGQNTGELFF.

This clonotype was seen repeatedly, ten times or more. The V gene is TRBV5-1, the J gene TRBJ1-6; 8 nucleotides align to TRBD1. Germline loops: CDR1 SGHRS, CDR2 YFSETQ. The V gene end was trimmed by 7 bases and the J gene end by 8 bases; junction bases not matched to a gene: 5. CDR3 size: 13 residues. CDR3 amino acids: CASRQGPDSPLHF. CDR3 bases: TGCGCCAGCCGACAGGGGCCAGATTCACCCCTCCACTTT.

J is TRBJ2-2 and V is TRBV5-6; no firm D call. Germline CDR1 and CDR2: SGHDT and YYEEEE. This CDR3 contains 13 residues. The V and J ends lost 1 base and 8 bases respectively, with 9 bases between them. The CDR3 sequence: CASSLPPKGELFF. The DNA of the CDR3 is TGTGCCAGCAGCTTGCCCCCCAAGGGGGAGCTGTTTTTT.

In this sample, this clonotype turned up many times. This sequence joins TRBV6-1 and TRBJ1-1; 7 nucleotides match TRBD1. Germline V CDR1 and CDR2: MNHNS, SASEGT. CDR3 length: 11 residues. The V gene end was trimmed by 7 bases and the J gene end by 7 bases; junction bases not matched to a gene: 3. The CDR3 reads CASTTGVEAFF. The CDR3 nucleotides are TGTGCCAGCACCACAGGGGTTGAAGCTTTCTTT.

This clonotype was recorded many times. The chain carries TRBV9 and TRBJ2-3, with D unclear. CDR3 length: 16 residues. The V and J ends lost 0 bases and 2 bases respectively, with 13 bases between them. Germline V gives CDR1 SGDLS, CDR2 YYNGEE. This CDR3 reads CASSVGQITFTDTQYF. CDR3 in DNA: TGTGCCAGCAGCGTAGGCCAGATAACTTTCACAGATACGCAGTATTTT.